These 5 T cell receptor beta chains were all obtained from the same sample, sequenced in a study of T cells in Graves' hyperthyroidism and ophthalmopathy. Using RNA transcripts as the source, TCR beta CDR3 regions were amplified. Researchers ran a first-round RT-PCR on the TCR CDR3 using the HTBI primer set. TCRdb redid the calling of the multiplex PCR reads with MiXCR, one entry per CDR3 protein. Of 300,000 to 400,000 distinct CDR3 sequences in the sample, over 11% were seen once. What was sequenced was blood. These receptor sequences come from a woman aged 25 to 39 with Graves' hyperthyroidism.

The V call is TRBV5-1, the J call TRBJ1-1, with a tentative D call TRBD1 (5 bases). In germline, CDR1 is SGHRS, CDR2 YFSETQ. The CDR3 has 15 residues. Trimming cost V 1 base and J 4 bases, with 14 bases left between them. The CDR3 loop is CASSLKLGLGTEAFF. CDR3 sequence (DNA): TGCGCCAGCAGCTTGAAATTGGGGCTAGGCACTGAAGCTTTCTTT.

The rearrangement links TRBV9 to TRBJ2-7; TRBD2 matches 13 bases. The V gene end was trimmed by 3 bases and the J gene end by 5 bases; junction bases not matched to a gene: 11. Germline V gives CDR1 SGDLS, CDR2 YYNGEE. The CDR3 covers 17 residues. For the CDR3, the DNA is TGTGCCAGCAGCGGGACAGGGGGAGGACTAGCGGGAGACGAGCAGTACTTC. Amino acids: CASSGTGGGLAGDEQYF.

The V call is TRBV29-1, the J call TRBJ1-1; TRBD1 might be the D (5 bases). Trimming took 3 bases from V and 4 from J, leaving 9 bases between them. This CDR3 region has 12 residues. The germline CDR1 and CDR2 sequences are SQVTM and ANQGSEA. This CDR3 is CSVDGGFTEAFF. The DNA for the CDR3 is TGCAGCGTTGATGGGGGTTTCACTGAAGCTTTCTTT.

This clonotype was seen repeatedly, ten times or more. The rearrangement joins TRBV11-2 to TRBJ1-2; 7 nucleotides match TRBD1. This CDR3 is 17 amino acids long. Trimming cost V 3 bases and J 11 bases; bases outside gene matches: 21. Germline-derived CDR1 and CDR2 are SGHAT and FQNNGV. The DNA of the CDR3 is TGTGCCAGCAGCTTTCTGGTGACAGGGATTGAGAGAGCGGGGTACACCTTC. It yields the protein CASSFLVTGIERAGYTF. Supplemented by reference TRBV11-2 and TRBJ1-2, the full variable domain reads EAGVAQSPRYKIIEKRQSVAFWCNPISGHATLYWYQQILGQGPKLLIQFQNNGVVDDSQLPKDRFSAERLKGVDSTLKIQPAKLEDSAVYLCASSFLVTGIERAGYTFGSGTRLTVV.

The table lists this clonotype with many counts. The V and J genes are TRBV5-6 and TRBJ2-7; D uncertain. The V and J ends lost 2 bases and 7 bases respectively, with 13 bases between them. This CDR3 has 13 amino acids. Germline CDR1 is SGHDT and CDR2 is YYEEEE. The CDR3 reads CASSFLRAEEQYF. The CDR3 DNA reads TGTGCCAGCAGCTTCCTACGGGCGGAAGAGCAGTACTTC.